The 25 T cell receptor beta chains listed next were all sequenced from one sample in a study of shared clonotypes between healthy human individuals. Assay: immunoSEQ multiplex PCR; the TCRdb copy retains only in-frame clones and omits some. The data hold some 1.5 million clones, with approximately 96% observed a single time. The sample was naive CD4+ T cells sorted from blood. The sample's subset: CD45RA+ positively selected. The receptor set was obtained from a man aged 30-40 years in good health.

This chain connects TRBV5-5 to TRBJ2-7; TRBD2 matches 7 bases. The CDR3 spans 15 residues. Trimming removed 3 bases from V and 3 bases from J; junction bases left unmatched: 9. CDR1 is SGHKS and CDR2 is YYEKEE in the germline V gene (reference sequence). The CDR3 loop reads CASSSPGLKIYEQYF. CDR3 coding DNA: TGTGCCAGCAGCTCCCCGGGACTAAAAATCTACGAGCAGTACTTC.

The chain combines TRBV7-2 with TRBJ2-3, with D perhaps being TRBD1 or TRBD2 (5 bases each). Germline V lookup: CDR1 SGHTA, CDR2 FQGNSA. There are 17 residues in the CDR3. V was cut by 5 bases and J by 2 bases, with 20 bases left in between. This CDR3 is CASSRPLRGQYTDTQYF. In DNA, the CDR3 is TGTGCCAGCAGCCGACCTTTACGGGGCCAATACACAGATACGCAGTATTTT.

A word on this clone: This CDR3 is also generated by other DNA sequences in the sample. The rearrangement links TRBV5-5 to TRBJ2-7, with 11 bases identical to TRBD1. Germline V lookup: CDR1 SGHKS, CDR2 YYEKEE (reference sequence). The CDR3 covers 15 residues. Trimming at V came to 0 bases and at J to 3 bases, leaving 2 bases not matched to a gene. The CDR3 loop reads CASSLVGTGGYEQYF. CDR3 sequence (DNA): TGTGCCAGCAGCTTGGTCGGGACAGGGGGCTACGAGCAGTACTTC.

V and J are TRBV7-9 and TRBJ2-7; D is unresolved. CDR1 is SEHNR, CDR2 FQNEAQ, per germline (reference sequence). V lost 1 base and J lost 6, with 13 bases in between. CDR3 length: 14 amino acids. Written as DNA, the CDR3 is TGTGCCAGCAGCTTAGTTGGCTCGACAAGCGAGCAGTACTTC. Translated: CASSLVGSTSEQYF.

This chain joins TRBV10-3 and TRBJ1-2, with TRBD1 matching 10 bases. J was trimmed by 5 bases and V by 2 bases; bases with no gene match: 2. This CDR3 is built from 14 residues. The germline CDR1 and CDR2 sequences are ENHRY and SYGVKD. The CDR3 nucleotides read TGTGCCATCAGTGAGATGGGACAGGGGTATGGCTACACCTTC. The encoded protein is CAISEMGQGYGYTF.

About this clone: Other DNA sequences in this sample translate to the same CDR3. The chain is built from TRBV18 and TRBJ2-1; maybe TRBD2 (6 bases). This CDR3 is built from 14 residues. V was cut by 0 bases and J by 4 bases, with 7 bases left in between. Germline V gene lookup returns CDR1 KGHSH and CDR2 LQKENI. This CDR3 reads CASSPPSGYNEQFF. The CDR3 region has the DNA TGTGCCAGCTCACCACCTAGCGGTTACAATGAGCAGTTCTTC.

V and J are TRBV11-2 and TRBJ2-2; D ambiguous. Germline V lookup: CDR1 SGHAT, CDR2 FQNNGV. This CDR3 is 14 amino acids long. Trimming cost V 1 base and J 4 bases, with 7 bases left between them. CDR3 in DNA: TGTGCCAGCAGCTTAGTTGTCGGCACCGGGGAGCTGTTTTTT. This sequence encodes CASSLVVGTGELFF.

The table lists this clone with a count of one. This chain uses TRBV5-1 with TRBJ2-5; 13 bases align to TRBD2. Unmatched junction bases numbered 13, after V lost 0 bases and J lost 2 bases. CDR1 and CDR2 (germline): SGHRS, YFSETQ. The CDR3 extends over 20 amino acids. The CDR3 reads CASSLELAGGRGLHQETQYF. The CDR3 coding sequence is TGCGCCAGCAGCTTGGAACTAGCGGGAGGGCGGGGGCTACATCAAGAGACCCAGTACTTC.

Details on this clone: Other DNA variants within this sample encode the same CDR3. CDR3 in DNA: TGTGCCAGCTCACCAGGCCGGGAAAAACTGTTTTTT. Its protein is CASSPGREKLFF. The chain recombines TRBV18 with TRBJ1-4; D is ambiguous. The V end lost 2 bases, the J end lost 8 bases, and 6 bases lay between the germline ends. Germline CDR1 and CDR2: KGHSH and LQKENI. The length of the CDR3 is 12 residues.

With regard to this clone: Other nucleotide sequences from this sample produce the same CDR3. V gene TRBV14 combines with J gene TRBJ2-7, with unresolved D. Germline V gives CDR1 SGHDN, CDR2 FVKESK. V lost 1 base to trimming and J lost 4 bases, with 5 bases between them. This CDR3 is built from 12 residues. The CDR3 bases are TGTGCCAGCAGCCAAGGGGGTTACGAGCAGTACTTC. This sequence encodes CASSQGGYEQYF.

CDR3 in amino acids: CASSVVGRPEAFF. The CDR3 DNA reads TGTGCCAGCAGCGTAGTCGGGAGGCCTGAAGCTTTCTTT. The chain is built from TRBV9 and TRBJ1-1, with D uncertain. CDR1 is SGDLS, CDR2 YYNGEE, per germline. Trimming took off 0 bases at V and 6 bases at J, with 9 bases between the two ends. The CDR3 consists of 13 residues.

The CDR3 DNA reads TGCAGCGTGTTCGGGTACCCGGAAGATACGCAGTATTTT. Its translation: CSVFGYPEDTQYF. The V and J genes are TRBV29-1 and TRBJ2-3; D unclear. This CDR3 comprises 13 residues. V was clipped by 6 bases and J by 5 bases, with 15 bases between them. CDR1 SQVTM and CDR2 ANQGSEA come from the germline V gene.

The rearrangement joins TRBV6-1 to TRBJ1-5; possibly TRBD1 for D (5 bases). V was trimmed by 8 bases and J by 4 bases, leaving 12 bases between them. CDR3 size: 13 residues. Germline assignment: CDR1 MNHNS and CDR2 SASEGT. The CDR3 protein is CASSGRGNQPQHF. The CDR3 DNA sequence: TGTGCCAGCTCGGGACGAGGGAATCAGCCCCAGCATTTT.

The chain uses TRBV5-1 and TRBJ1-4, with TRBD1 as a possible D gene (5 bases). With 1 base removed from V and 7 bases from J, the gap between germline ends came to 11 bases. Germline CDR1 and CDR2: SGHRS and YFSETQ. The CDR3 length is 14 residues. The CDR3 is CASSLRGSPEKLFF. Written as DNA, the CDR3 is TGCGCCAGCAGCTTGAGGGGATCACCTGAAAAACTGTTTTTT.

CDR3 amino acids: CASQSAGVAHSNTGELFF. CDR3 nucleotides: TGTGCCAGCCAAAGTGCGGGAGTGGCCCACTCGAACACCGGGGAGCTGTTTTTT. The V and J genes are TRBV9 and TRBJ2-2, with TRBD2 identical over 7 bases. V gave up 7 bases and J gave up 0 bases; unmatched junction bases: 15. Germline CDR1 reads SGDLS; CDR2 reads YYNGEE. This CDR3 is 18 amino acids long.

This chain joins TRBV15 and TRBJ2-5, with D perhaps matching TRBD2 (5 bases). The CDR3 totals 16 residues. Germline V gene data show CDR1 as LNHNV and CDR2 as YYDKDF (reference sequence). V was pared by 5 bases and J by 10 bases, with 26 bases between. CDR3 residues: CATSGNLEPDWRSQYF. The CDR3 DNA sequence: TGTGCCACCAGCGGAAACTTGGAGCCCGACTGGAGGAGCCAGTACTTC. Filled out from reference TRBV15 and TRBJ2-5, the complete variable domain reads DAMVIQNPRYQVTQFGKPVTLSCSQTLNHNVMYWYQQKSSQAPKLLFHYYDKDFNNEADTPDNFQSRRPNTSFCFLDIRSPGLGDTAMYLCATSGNLEPDWRSQYFGPGTRLLVL.

Written as DNA, the CDR3 is TGTGCCAGCAGTGAATCGGGACTACCCACTATCACAGATACGCAGTATTTT. Amino acid sequence: CASSESGLPTITDTQYF. V is TRBV2 and J is TRBJ2-3; TRBD2 aligns across 7 bases. Germline loops: CDR1 SNHLY, CDR2 FYNNEI. The CDR3 loop spans 17 amino acids. With 2 bases clipped from V and 2 bases from J, the junction kept 10 bases outside the gene matches.

This rearrangement joins TRBV10-3 to TRBJ2-7; D remains unclear. Between the trimmed V and J ends, which lost 2 bases and 3 bases, there was a span of 11 bases. The V gene's germline CDR1 is ENHRY and CDR2 SYGVKD. The CDR3 loop spans 14 amino acids. CDR3 protein: CAISEPLTGYEQYF. CDR3 bases: TGTGCCATCAGTGAGCCCCTAACGGGCTACGAGCAGTACTTC.

This chain uses TRBV7-9 with TRBJ1-5; 9 bases are shared with TRBD1. V shed 1 base, J shed 0 bases, and the junction held 4 bases outside the gene matches. The germline gives CDR1 SEHNR, CDR2 FQNEAQ (reference sequence). This CDR3 has 17 amino acids. The CDR3 loop is CASSLGTGDPSNQPQHF. CDR3 DNA: TGTGCCAGCAGCTTAGGGACAGGGGACCCTAGCAATCAGCCCCAGCATTTT.

This clone came up once. The chain joins TRBV15 to TRBJ2-7; 12 bases align to TRBD2. Germline values: CDR1 LNHNV, CDR2 YYDKDF (reference sequence). The V segment lost 0 bases and the J segment 5 bases; nucleotides outside the gene matches: 5. This CDR3 region has 16 residues. As DNA, the CDR3 is TGTGCCACCAGCAGAGAAGCTAGCGGGAGGGATAACGAGCAGTACTTC. Translated: CATSREASGRDNEQYF.

The V and J genes are TRBV7-9 and TRBJ2-7; the match to TRBD1 covers 10 bases. Unmatched junction bases numbered 8, after V lost 5 bases and J lost 1 base. This CDR3 spans 16 amino acids. The germline V gene encodes CDR1 SEHNR and CDR2 FQNEAQ (reference sequence). CDR3 sequence (DNA): TGTGCCAGCAGCCAGGTAGGGGGACAGGGGTCCTACGAGCAGTACTTC. This sequence encodes CASSQVGGQGSYEQYF.

The rearrangement links TRBV25-1 to TRBJ1-4; D remains ambiguous. This CDR3 has 15 residues. V was trimmed by 5 bases and J by 8 bases, leaving 18 bases between them. Per germline, CDR1 MGHDK and CDR2 SYGVNS. The CDR3 sequence: CASSPDGRLGEKLFF. The CDR3 region has the DNA TGTGCCAGCAGTCCCGACGGACGTCTAGGGGAAAAACTGTTTTTT.

The V and J genes are TRBV11-2 and TRBJ2-5; D is uncertain. Germline V gene lookup returns CDR1 SGHAT and CDR2 FQNNGV. V dropped 4 bases and J dropped 5 bases, with 11 bases sitting between them. The CDR3 is 13 residues long. The CDR3 sequence is CASSSSPAETQYF. CDR3 DNA: TGTGCCAGCAGCTCCTCCCCCGCTGAGACCCAGTACTTC.

The chain is built from TRBV7-9 and TRBJ1-5; a possible D gene is TRBD1 (5 bases). Trimming pared 3 bases from V and 0 bases from J, leaving 9 bases between. Per the germline V gene, CDR1 is SEHNR and CDR2 is FQNEAQ (reference sequence). CDR3 size: 15 residues. The CDR3 spells CASSFTGLSNQPQHF. DNA for the CDR3: TGTGCCAGCAGCTTTACGGGGCTTAGCAATCAGCCCCAGCATTTT.

This clone was observed once. The gene calls are TRBV27 and TRBJ2-7; TRBD1 aligns across 7 bases. Germline CDR1 is MNHEY and CDR2 is SMNVEV (reference sequence). There are 13 residues in the CDR3. V was clipped by 5 bases and J by 5 bases; unmatched bases: 6. CDR3 residues: CASSRDREHEQYF. CDR3 nucleotides: TGTGCCAGCAGTCGAGACAGGGAGCACGAGCAGTACTTC.